What follows are 32 T cell receptor beta chains derived from one specimen sequenced in a study of CD8 T cells in ankylosing spondylitis. From the 5' RACE reads, TCRdb called clonotypes with MiXCR, one entry per CDR3 protein. Among 200,000 or so distinct CDR3 sequences, under 15% were seen once, and the ten largest hold approximately 10%. The material sequenced was blood, either unsorted or a sorted T cell fraction (not recorded which). The source of these receptors is a female donor with ankylosing spondylitis or in good health (not recorded which).

The chain links TRBV9 to TRBJ1-1; weak D call: TRBD1 (5 bases). The CDR3 length is 14 residues. The germline gives CDR1 SGDLS, CDR2 YYNGEE. V dropped 8 bases and J dropped 0 bases, with 14 bases sitting between them. CDR3 coding DNA: TGTGCCAGGAGACAGCAAGTCATGAACACTGAAGCTTTCTTT. As protein: CARRQQVMNTEAFF.

Turning to this clonotype: This could be a read error, since a much larger clone is one nucleotide away. V is TRBV7-9 and J is TRBJ2-7, with 7 nucleotides matching TRBD1. CDR1 is SEHNR and CDR2 is FQNEAQ in the germline V gene (reference sequence). Germline trimming cut 8 bases from V and 6 bases from J; bases unmatched to any gene: 4. The CDR3 is 11 amino acids. The CDR3 DNA is TGTGCCAGCCCCACAGGGGCCGAGCAGTACTTC. As protein: CASPTGAEQYF.

This clonotype showed up just a few times. The CDR3 spells CASSPGLSSSWEDTQYF. CDR3 nucleotides: TGCGCCAGCAGCCCAGGCCTGTCGTCGTCGTGGGAAGATACGCAGTATTTT. This chain uses TRBV5-1 with TRBJ2-3; D call uncertain. The CDR3 has 17 residues. Germline lookup yields CDR1 SGHRS and CDR2 YFSETQ. Trimming pared 4 bases from V and 5 bases from J, leaving 23 bases between.

The chain joins TRBV20-1 to TRBJ2-5, with TRBD1 identical over 10 bases. Losses at the gene ends were 3 bases for V and 3 bases for J; bases not matched to a gene: 10. This CDR3 spans 16 amino acids. Germline loops: CDR1 DFQATT, CDR2 SNEGSKA (reference sequence). The CDR3 spells CSASPLLGQGEETQYF. The CDR3 DNA follows: TGCAGTGCTAGTCCCCTACTCGGACAGGGGGAAGAGACCCAGTACTTC.

This clonotype has at least ten counts. This rearrangement joins TRBV7-9 to TRBJ2-1; D perhaps matches TRBD2 (6 bases). Trimming left V 11 bases short and J 9 bases short, with 14 bases between. CDR1 is SEHNR and CDR2 is FQNEAQ in the germline V gene (reference sequence). There are 11 residues in the CDR3. CDR3 nucleotides: TGTGCCTCGGCGCGGGGAGGTGAGCAGTTCTTC. The encoded protein is CASARGGEQFF. Full variable domain (missing parts from reference TRBV7-9 and TRBJ2-1): DTGVSQNPRHKITKRGQNVTFRCDPISEHNRLYWYRQTLGQGPEFLTYFQNEAQLEKSRLLSDRFSAERPKGSFSTLEIQRTEQGDSAMYLCASARGGEQFFGPGTRLTVL.

This clonotype came up many times. The chain has TRBV6-1 and TRBJ1-1; D remains unclear. V was clipped by 3 bases and J by 0 bases, with 8 bases between them. Germline lookup yields CDR1 MNHNS and CDR2 SASEGT. CDR3 length equals 14 residues. CDR3 loop: CASSDKRMNTEAFF. The DNA for the CDR3 is TGTGCCAGCAGTGATAAGCGGATGAACACTGAAGCTTTCTTT.

This clonotype was observed many times. The CDR3 here is CASSLGGVQETQYF. DNA of the CDR3: TGTGCCAGCAGCTTAGGCGGTGTTCAAGAGACCCAGTACTTC. The rearrangement uses TRBV7-9 and TRBJ2-5; D is unresolved. The CDR3 sequence is 14 residues long. Germline V lookup: CDR1 SEHNR, CDR2 FQNEAQ (reference sequence). Trimming left V 1 base short and J 2 bases short, with 8 bases between.

This clonotype was seen repeatedly, ten times or more. V gene TRBV12-3 or TRBV12-4 combines with J gene TRBJ1-1; possibly TRBD1 for D (6 bases). The CDR3 has 15 residues. V was clipped by 4 bases and J by 1 base, with 13 bases between them. CDR3 residues: CASSSQGTQNTEAFF. CDR3 bases: TGTGCCAGCAGTTCCCAGGGGACTCAGAACACTGAAGCTTTCTTT.

On this clonotype itself: One junction end disagrees with the germline gene, perhaps due to a read error. The chain recombines TRBV12-3 or TRBV12-4 with TRBJ2-6; D possibly corresponds to TRBD2 (6 bases). The CDR3 extends over 18 amino acids. The CDR3 protein is CTSSFFAGTSSGANVLTF. CDR3 DNA sequence: TGTACCAGCAGTTTTTTCGCAGGGACTTCATCTGGGGCCAACGTCCTGACTTTC.

The chain has TRBV12-3 or TRBV12-4 and TRBJ2-5; TRBD2 might be the D (7 bases). The V and J ends lost 5 bases and 5 bases respectively, with 18 bases between them. CDR3 size: 15 residues. The CDR3 nucleotides read TGTGCCAGCAGTCTCCCCCGGGGGGCTAAGGAGACCCAGTACTTC. It translates to CASSLPRGAKETQYF.

This chain connects TRBV12-3 or TRBV12-4 to TRBJ2-7; D gene ambiguous. The CDR3 extends over 11 amino acids. V dropped 2 bases and J dropped 9 bases, with 8 bases sitting between them. CDR3 sequence: CASSLLGLQYF. For the CDR3, the DNA is TGTGCCAGCAGTTTACTGGGATTGCAGTACTTC.

The sample holds a few counts of this clonotype. The genes are TRBV20-1 and TRBJ1-6; D perhaps matches TRBD1 (6 bases). This CDR3 contains 15 residues. Germline CDR1 and CDR2: DFQATT and SNEGSKA (reference sequence). V lost 6 bases, J lost 5 bases, and 17 bases lay in between. DNA for the CDR3: TGCAGTGCAAGGGACACCCGACCCAATAATTCACCCCTCCACTTT. Translated, it gives CSARDTRPNNSPLHF.

There are many counts of this clonotype. This chain joins TRBV28 and TRBJ1-5; no reliable D call. The V end was cut by 6 bases, the J end by 5 bases, with 20 bases between. This CDR3 is built from 16 residues. CDR1 and CDR2 (germline): MDHEN, SYDVKM. The chain's CDR3 is CASSQLGLRGYQPQHF. Written as DNA, the CDR3 is TGTGCCAGCAGCCAGTTAGGGCTTAGAGGTTATCAGCCCCAGCATTTT. Combining the CDR3 with reference TRBV28 and TRBJ1-5 gives the whole variable domain DVKVTQSSRYLVKRTGEKVFLECVQDMDHENMFWYRQDPGLGLRLIYFSYDVKMKEKGDIPEGYSVSREKKERFSLILESASTNQTSMYLCASSQLGLRGYQPQHFGDGTRLSIL.

The gene calls are TRBV7-3 and TRBJ1-2, with TRBD1 matching 9 bases. The germline gives CDR1 SGHTA, CDR2 FQGTGA. After removal of 5 bases from V and 7 bases from J, the junction contained 17 bases not matched to a gene. The length of the CDR3 is 17 residues. This CDR3 is CASSQVPGQGFPSGYTF. CDR3 nucleotides: TGTGCCAGCAGCCAAGTCCCGGGACAGGGATTTCCCTCTGGCTACACCTTC.

This clonotype was counted at least ten times. This rearrangement joins TRBV7-2 to TRBJ2-7; D remains ambiguous. Between the trimmed V and J ends, which lost 1 base and 0 bases, there was a span of 7 bases. CDR3 size: 14 residues. Germline V gene sequence: CDR1 SGHTA, CDR2 FQGNSA. In DNA, the CDR3 is TGTGCCAGCAGCTTAGGGGTGAGCTCCTACGAGCAGTACTTC. Translated: CASSLGVSSYEQYF.

The CDR3 is CASSLVYSPNYEQYF. CDR3 sequence (DNA): TGTGCCAGCAGCTTAGTCTACAGCCCAAACTACGAGCAGTACTTC. The chain has TRBV7-2 and TRBJ2-7, with D unclear. Germline lookup yields CDR1 SGHTA and CDR2 FQGNSA. The CDR3 contains 15 residues. Trimming took 1 base from V and 3 from J, leaving 13 bases between them. The entire variable domain, with the rest obtained from reference TRBV7-2 and TRBJ2-7, is as follows: GAGVSQSPSNKVTEKGKDVELRCDPISGHTALYWYRQSLGQGLEFLIYFQGNSAPDKSGLPSDRFSAERTGGSVSTLTIQRTQQEDSAVYLCASSLVYSPNYEQYFGPGTRLTVT.

In its sample, this clonotype was seen a few times. The chain has TRBV12-3 or TRBV12-4 and TRBJ2-2; 7 positions match TRBD1. This CDR3 contains 15 residues. V gave up 2 bases and J gave up 10 bases; unmatched junction bases: 10. The CDR3 sequence is CASSLTGAAVPELFF. The CDR3 DNA sequence: TGTGCCAGCAGTTTAACAGGGGCCGCGGTCCCGGAGCTGTTTTTT.

The chain employs TRBV7-3 and TRBJ2-2; D may be TRBD2 (5 bases). The CDR3 length is 16 residues. The germline gives CDR1 SGHTA, CDR2 FQGTGA. V lost 5 bases to trimming and J lost 7 bases, with 20 bases between them. The CDR3 nucleotides read TGTGCCAGCAGCCGCGGACCTATGAGCGGTATCGGGGAGCTGTTTTTT. It translates to CASSRGPMSGIGELFF.

This clonotype came up many times. J is TRBJ2-5 and V is TRBV12-3 or TRBV12-4, with TRBD2 matching over 11 bases. The V segment lost 8 bases and the J segment 0 bases; nucleotides outside the gene matches: 8. This CDR3 comprises 16 residues. CDR3 sequence: CASASRLAGNQETQYF. CDR3 DNA: TGTGCCAGCGCTTCCAGACTAGCGGGGAACCAAGAGACCCAGTACTTC.

This clonotype came up many times. This rearrangement joins TRBV20-1 to TRBJ1-1, with a weak D call TRBD1 (5 bases). The V and J ends lost 5 bases and 2 bases respectively, with 12 bases between them. The germline V gene has CDR1 DFQATT and CDR2 SNEGSKA (reference sequence). The CDR3 runs 13 residues. For the CDR3, the DNA is TGCAGTGCTTACGGGGGAAGTAACACTGAAGCTTTCTTT. Translating it yields CSAYGGSNTEAFF.

This clonotype has only a few counts. This chain joins TRBV12-3 or TRBV12-4 and TRBJ2-7, with 10 bases identical to TRBD2. The CDR3 runs 15 residues. V lost 6 bases, J lost 3 bases, and 8 bases stayed unmatched. The CDR3 spells CASSSSGSRSYEQYF. The CDR3 DNA reads TGTGCCAGCAGCTCTAGCGGGAGTAGGAGCTACGAGCAGTACTTC.

This clonotype was seen only a few times. The chain combines TRBV12-3 or TRBV12-4 with TRBJ2-1; D is uncertain. Trimming removed 5 bases from V and 5 bases from J, with 4 bases in between. CDR3 length: 11 residues. Written as DNA, the CDR3 is TGTGCCAGCAGTGAAAACAATGAGCAGTTCTTC. Translating gives CASSENNEQFF.

Worth noting for this clonotype: One end of the junction varies from germline; a read error may be responsible. The rearrangement joins TRBV20-1 to TRBJ2-3; 12 nucleotides match TRBD2. CDR3 length equals 21 residues. The germline gives CDR1 DFQATT, CDR2 SNEGSKA (reference sequence). CDR3 sequence reads: CCARDWRSGASGRVAADTQYF. The CDR3 DNA follows: TGCTGTGCTAGAGATTGGCGGTCCGGGGCTAGCGGGAGGGTTGCCGCAGATACGCAGTATTTT.

This clonotype was counted between two and nine times. The chain combines TRBV11-3 with TRBJ2-2, with 10 bases identical to TRBD1. This CDR3 has 16 residues. Germline assignment: CDR1 SGHNT and CDR2 YENEEA. V shed 5 bases, J shed 3 bases, and the junction held 6 bases outside the gene matches. The DNA of the CDR3 is TGTGCCAGCAGCCCTGTCGGGACAGGGGACACCGGGGAGCTGTTTTTT. It is translated as CASSPVGTGDTGELFF.

This clonotype has only a few counts. The gene calls are TRBV9 and TRBJ1-5; 9 bases fit TRBD1. The CDR3 consists of 16 residues. V trimming: 2 bases; J trimming: 4 bases; junction bases outside the gene matches: 7. Looked up from germline, CDR1 is SGDLS and CDR2 is YYNGEE. The CDR3 here is CASSVDTGGRNQPQHF. CDR3 DNA sequence: TGTGCCAGCAGCGTCGACACAGGGGGCCGGAATCAGCCCCAGCATTTT.

At least ten counts were recorded for this clonotype. The chain joins TRBV7-9 to TRBJ2-1, with 7 bases that match TRBD2. Trimming cost V 1 base and J 7 bases; bases outside gene matches: 7. This CDR3 has 15 residues. Germline-derived CDR1 and CDR2 are SEHNR and FQNEAQ (reference sequence). CDR3 coding DNA: TGTGCCAGCAGCTTAGGGGGCCCGGGGGGTAATGAGCAGTTCTTC. Translated, it gives CASSLGGPGGNEQFF.

In its sample, this clonotype was seen a few times. The V gene is TRBV7-9, the J gene TRBJ1-1; no definite D call. Trimming removed 0 bases from V and 1 base from J, with 12 bases in between. This CDR3 region has 16 residues. Germline CDR1 and CDR2: SEHNR and FQNEAQ (reference sequence). The CDR3 coding sequence is TGTGCCAGCAGCTTAGCGCGATGGGGTCGGAACACTGAAGCTTTCTTT. It yields the protein CASSLARWGRNTEAFF.

The chain couples TRBV7-9 to TRBJ2-5; D is ambiguous. The V gene lost 5 bases and the J gene lost 1 base, with 8 bases spanning the gap. Germline CDR1 reads SEHNR; CDR2 reads FQNEAQ (reference sequence). The CDR3 loop spans 13 amino acids. The CDR3 region has the DNA TGTGCCAGCAGCCCACCGGGCCAAGAGACCCAGTACTTC. This gives the protein CASSPPGQETQYF.

V usage is TRBV7-2 and J usage is TRBJ1-2, with D unresolved. Trimming shortened V by 5 bases and J by 0 bases, and 10 bases separated the two germline ends. From germline, CDR1 is SGHTA and CDR2 FQGNSA. This CDR3 has 14 amino acids. The CDR3 DNA sequence: TGTGCCAGCAGCACGGACGGCCCTAACTATGGCTACACCTTC. Residues: CASSTDGPNYGYTF.

This clonotype came up a few times. The rearrangement joins TRBV27 to TRBJ2-1; 13 bases are a match to TRBD2. With V trimmed by 4 bases and J by 8 bases, 2 bases remained unmatched. The germline V gene encodes CDR1 MNHEY and CDR2 SMNVEV (reference sequence). The CDR3 covers 14 residues. In nucleotides, the CDR3 is TGTGCCAGCAGTTCCGGACTAGCGGGAGATGAGCAGTTCTTC. Protein sequence: CASSSGLAGDEQFF.

This clonotype has ten or more counts. V usage is TRBV7-9 and J usage is TRBJ2-1; 13 nucleotides match TRBD2. Per the germline V gene, CDR1 is SEHNR and CDR2 is FQNEAQ (reference sequence). CDR3 size: 15 residues. With V trimmed by 5 bases and J by 7 bases, 5 bases remained unmatched. The CDR3 sequence is CASSTGTSGTNEQFF. In nucleotides, the CDR3 is TGTGCCAGCAGCACCGGGACTAGCGGGACTAATGAGCAGTTCTTC. Full variable domain (missing parts from reference TRBV7-9 and TRBJ2-1): DTGVSQNPRHKITKRGQNVTFRCDPISEHNRLYWYRQTLGQGPEFLTYFQNEAQLEKSRLLSDRFSAERPKGSFSTLEIQRTEQGDSAMYLCASSTGTSGTNEQFFGPGTRLTVL.

The chain couples TRBV4-3 to TRBJ1-6; 9 positions agree with TRBD1. Germline V CDR1 and CDR2: LGHNA, YSLEER. V shed 2 bases and J 7 bases; nucleotides not matched to a gene: 6. The CDR3 totals 16 residues. The CDR3 DNA is TGCGCCAGCAGCCAACTAGGACAGGGGTCAAATTCACCCCTCCACTTT. Protein product: CASSQLGQGSNSPLHF.